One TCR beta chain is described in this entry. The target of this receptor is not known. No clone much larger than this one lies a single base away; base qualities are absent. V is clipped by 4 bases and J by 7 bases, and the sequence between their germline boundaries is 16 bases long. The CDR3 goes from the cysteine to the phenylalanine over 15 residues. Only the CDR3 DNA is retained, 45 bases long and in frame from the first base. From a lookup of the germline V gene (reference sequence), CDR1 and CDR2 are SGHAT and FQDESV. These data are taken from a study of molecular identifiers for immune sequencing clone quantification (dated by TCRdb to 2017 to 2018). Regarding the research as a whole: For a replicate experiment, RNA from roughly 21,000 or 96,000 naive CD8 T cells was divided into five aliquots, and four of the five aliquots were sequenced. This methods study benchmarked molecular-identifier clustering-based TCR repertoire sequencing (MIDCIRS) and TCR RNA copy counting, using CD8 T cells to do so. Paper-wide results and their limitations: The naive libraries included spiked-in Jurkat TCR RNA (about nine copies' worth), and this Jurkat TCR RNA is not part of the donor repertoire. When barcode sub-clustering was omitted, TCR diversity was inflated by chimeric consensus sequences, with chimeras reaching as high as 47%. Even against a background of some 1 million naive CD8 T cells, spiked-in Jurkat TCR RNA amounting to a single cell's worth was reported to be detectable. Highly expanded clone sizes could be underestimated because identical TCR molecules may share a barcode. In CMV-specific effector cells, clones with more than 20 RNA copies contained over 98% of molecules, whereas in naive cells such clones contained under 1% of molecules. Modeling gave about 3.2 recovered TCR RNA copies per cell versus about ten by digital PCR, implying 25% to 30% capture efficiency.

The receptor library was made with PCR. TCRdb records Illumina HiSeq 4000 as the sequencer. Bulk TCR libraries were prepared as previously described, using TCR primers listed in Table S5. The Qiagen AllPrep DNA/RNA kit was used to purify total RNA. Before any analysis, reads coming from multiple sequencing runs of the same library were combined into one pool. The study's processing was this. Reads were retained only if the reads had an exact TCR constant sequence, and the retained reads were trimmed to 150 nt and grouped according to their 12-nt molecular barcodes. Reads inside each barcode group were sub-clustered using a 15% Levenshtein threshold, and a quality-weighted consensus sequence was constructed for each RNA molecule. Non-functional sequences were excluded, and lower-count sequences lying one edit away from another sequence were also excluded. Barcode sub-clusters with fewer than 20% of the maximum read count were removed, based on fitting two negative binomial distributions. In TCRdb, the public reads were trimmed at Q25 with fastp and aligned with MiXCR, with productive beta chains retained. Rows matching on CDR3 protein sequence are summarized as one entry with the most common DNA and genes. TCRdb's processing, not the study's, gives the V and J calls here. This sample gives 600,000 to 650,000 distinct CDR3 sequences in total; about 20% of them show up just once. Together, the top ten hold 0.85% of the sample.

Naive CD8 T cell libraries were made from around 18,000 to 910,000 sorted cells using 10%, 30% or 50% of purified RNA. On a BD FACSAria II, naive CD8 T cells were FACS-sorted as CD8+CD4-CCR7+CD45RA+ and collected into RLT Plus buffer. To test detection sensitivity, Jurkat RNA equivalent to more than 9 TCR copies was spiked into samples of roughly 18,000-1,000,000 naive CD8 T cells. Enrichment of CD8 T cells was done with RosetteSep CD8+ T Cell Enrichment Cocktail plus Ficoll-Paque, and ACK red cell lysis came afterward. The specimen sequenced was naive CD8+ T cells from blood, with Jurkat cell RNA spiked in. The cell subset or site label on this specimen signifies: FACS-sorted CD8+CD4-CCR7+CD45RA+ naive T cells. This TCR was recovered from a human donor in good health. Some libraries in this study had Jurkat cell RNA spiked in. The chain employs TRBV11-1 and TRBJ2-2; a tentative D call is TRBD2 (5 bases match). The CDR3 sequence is CASSSDPGNGGELFF. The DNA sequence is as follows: TGTGCCAGCAGCTCCGACCCGGGGAATGGCGGGGAGCTGTTTTTT.